These 30 T cell receptor beta chains were sequenced from one sample in a study of T cells in Graves' hyperthyroidism and ophthalmopathy. TCR beta CDR3 sequences were amplified from RNA transcripts. Primed by the HTBI set, a first-round RT-PCR was run on the TCR CDR3. Using its own MiXCR run on the multiplex PCR reads, TCRdb lists one record per CDR3 protein. The data contain more than 500,000 distinct CDR3 sequences, 12% to 15% of them singletons. Sequencing was done on a sample of blood. These receptors came from a middle-aged woman with Graves' hyperthyroidism.

This clonotype was recorded at least ten times. This chain connects TRBV6-5 to TRBJ2-1, with TRBD2 identical over 10 bases. The CDR3 has 15 amino acids. V dropped 6 bases and J dropped 3; count of bases not matched to a gene: 5. Germline assignment: CDR1 MNHEY and CDR2 SVGAGI. CDR3 sequence (DNA): TGTGCCAGCAGACGGACTAGCGGAAACTACAATGAGCAGTTCTTC. It yields the protein CASRRTSGNYNEQFF.

In this sample, this clonotype turned up many times. The V and J genes are TRBV29-1 and TRBJ2-7, with D perhaps assigned TRBD1 or TRBD2 (5 bases each). Germline loops: CDR1 SQVTM, CDR2 ANQGSEA. V lost 0 bases and J 5 bases, leaving 20 bases between the germline ends. This CDR3 comprises 16 residues. DNA of the CDR3: TGCAGCGTTGAAGATCGGGGCGGCGGTACTACTAACGAGCAGTACTTC. It codes for CSVEDRGGGTTNEQYF.

The V call is TRBV19, the J call TRBJ2-4, with 10 nucleotides matching TRBD1. The CDR3 extends over 15 amino acids. Germline assignment: CDR1 LNHDA and CDR2 SQIVND (reference sequence). Trimming removed 4 bases from V and 1 base from J; junction bases left unmatched: 1. This chain's CDR3 is CASSRQGAAKNIQYF. The CDR3, as DNA: TGTGCCAGTAGTAGACAGGGGGCCGCCAAAAACATTCAGTACTTC.

This clonotype has at least ten counts. V and J are TRBV20-1 and TRBJ2-5, with D possibly called TRBD1 or TRBD2 (5 bases each). The CDR3 runs 15 residues. Germline lookup yields CDR1 DFQATT and CDR2 SNEGSKA (reference sequence). Between the trimmed V and J ends, which lost 5 bases and 2 bases, there was a span of 18 bases. Here the CDR3 reads CSAVAGWGLQETQYF. In DNA form, the CDR3 reads TGCAGTGCTGTTGCGGGCTGGGGCCTACAAGAGACCCAGTACTTC.

This clonotype came up a few times. The gene calls are TRBV25-1 and TRBJ1-2; 11 bases are a match to TRBD1. From germline, CDR1 is MGHDK and CDR2 SYGVNS. V trimming: 3 bases; J trimming: 8 bases; junction bases outside the gene matches: 5. This CDR3 spans 14 amino acids. CDR3 in DNA: TGTGCCAGCAGTGACGGACAGGGGGCGTGGGGCTACACCTTC. This codes for CASSDGQGAWGYTF.

At least ten counts were recorded for this clonotype. This chain joins TRBV13 and TRBJ2-7, with D possibly being TRBD1 or TRBD2 (5 bases each). Per germline, CDR1 PRHDT and CDR2 FYEKMQ (reference sequence). There are 16 residues in the CDR3. V shed 2 bases and J shed 0 bases, with 14 bases lying between them. The CDR3 bases are TGTGCCAGCAGCTTAACCGGGACGGTGAACTCCTACGAGCAGTACTTC. This sequence encodes CASSLTGTVNSYEQYF.

The chain uses TRBV15 and TRBJ2-5, with 7 bases identical to TRBD1. J was trimmed by 4 bases and V by 4 bases; bases with no gene match: 12. CDR3 size: 16 residues. The germline CDR1 and CDR2 sequences are LNHNV and YYDKDF (reference sequence). DNA of the CDR3: TGTGCCACCAGCAAATTAAAGACAGGGACGACAGAGACCCAGTACTTC. Amino acid sequence: CATSKLKTGTTETQYF.

The sample holds many counts of this clonotype. The V gene is TRBV2, the J gene TRBJ2-7; 9 positions agree with TRBD1. Trimming cost V 7 bases and J 3 bases; bases outside gene matches: 7. CDR1 and CDR2 (germline): SNHLY, FYNNEI. The CDR3 spans 14 residues. CDR3 coding DNA: TGTGCCAGCATAAGGACAGGGGTTATCTACGAGCAGTACTTC. Translated, it gives CASIRTGVIYEQYF.

This clonotype was counted at least ten times. V is TRBV30 and J is TRBJ1-1; D is possibly TRBD1 (5 bases). Germline CDR1 reads GTSNPN; CDR2 reads SVGIG (reference sequence). The V gene lost 7 bases and the J gene lost 3 bases, with 12 bases spanning the gap. The CDR3 consists of 12 residues. The chain's CDR3 is CAYRIRYTEAFF. CDR3 coding DNA: TGTGCCTACAGGATAAGATACACTGAAGCTTTCTTT. Filled out from reference TRBV30 and TRBJ1-1, the complete variable domain reads SQTIHQWPATLVQPVGSPLSLECTVEGTSNPNLYWYRQAAGRGLQLLFYSVGIGQISSEVPQNLSASRPQDRQFILSSKKLLLSDSGFYLCAYRIRYTEAFFGQGTRLTVV.

This clonotype was counted a few times. This chain uses TRBV24-1 with TRBJ2-2; 8 positions agree with TRBD1. Trimming took 0 bases from V and 4 from J; bases not matched to a gene: 15. The germline CDR1 and CDR2 sequences are KGHDR and SFDVKD. The CDR3 length is 20 residues. CDR3: CATSDLPGPTGGKITGELFF. CDR3 coding DNA: TGTGCCACCAGTGATTTGCCGGGACCCACAGGGGGTAAAATCACCGGGGAGCTGTTTTTT.

This clonotype was seen only a few times. V and J are TRBV6-1 and TRBJ1-5, with 8 bases that match TRBD1. There are 18 residues in the CDR3. The J segment lost 2 bases and the V segment lost 10 bases, leaving 19 bases of the junction unmatched. From germline, CDR1 is MNHNS and CDR2 SASEGT. In nucleotides, the CDR3 is TGTGCCACAGCAGATACTCAGGGGGCTACGGGCGGCAATCAGCCCCAGCATTTT. This codes for CATADTQGATGGNQPQHF.

This clonotype appeared many times. V gene TRBV11-3 combines with J gene TRBJ2-6, with D perhaps TRBD1 or TRBD2 (5 bases each). V shed 3 bases and J shed 6 bases, with 12 bases lying between them. CDR3 size: 15 residues. The germline V gene has CDR1 SGHNT and CDR2 YENEEA. CDR3 coding DNA: TGTGCCAGCAGCTTGACGGGGACCACGGCCAACGTCCTGACTTTC. Protein: CASSLTGTTANVLTF.

V is TRBV20-1 and J is TRBJ2-4; no reliable D call. The CDR3 totals 14 residues. CDR1 is DFQATT and CDR2 is SNEGSKA in the germline V gene (reference sequence). V gave up 6 bases and J gave up 0 bases, with 12 bases separating them. The CDR3 DNA reads as TGCAGTGCCCCGGATAGGATAGCCAAAAACATTCAGTACTTC. This codes for CSAPDRIAKNIQYF.

This clonotype was picked up many times. V and J are TRBV28 and TRBJ2-2; 7 nucleotides align to TRBD2. This CDR3 comprises 15 residues. Germline lookup yields CDR1 MDHEN and CDR2 SYDVKM. The ends lost 6 bases at V and 5 bases at J; junction bases unmatched: 9. The CDR3 region is CASRTSLASTGELFF. CDR3 sequence (DNA): TGTGCCAGCAGAACCTCACTAGCGTCTACCGGGGAGCTGTTTTTT. The entire variable domain, with the rest obtained from reference TRBV28 and TRBJ2-2, is as follows: DVKVTQSSRYLVKRTGEKVFLECVQDMDHENMFWYRQDPGLGLRLIYFSYDVKMKEKGDIPEGYSVSREKKERFSLILESASTNQTSMYLCASRTSLASTGELFFGEGSRLTVL.

CDR3 protein: CASSYRLSGTAHNEKLFF. The CDR3 nucleotides read TGTGCCAGCAGTTACCGTCTATCCGGGACAGCTCATAATGAAAAACTGTTTTTT. The chain employs TRBV6-5 and TRBJ1-4, with 7 bases identical to TRBD1. This CDR3 region has 18 residues. Trimming took 2 bases from V and 4 from J; bases not matched to a gene: 13. The V gene's germline CDR1 is MNHEY and CDR2 SVGAGI.

This clonotype was picked up many times. This rearrangement joins TRBV28 to TRBJ1-5; 9 bases agree with TRBD1. Germline CDR1 and CDR2: MDHEN and SYDVKM. With V trimmed by 4 bases and J by 0 bases, 19 bases remained unmatched. This CDR3 region has 21 residues. CDR3 loop: CASSSEFLIGQGFYSNQPQHF. Here the CDR3 DNA reads TGTGCCAGCAGTTCGGAATTTTTAATCGGACAGGGGTTCTATAGCAATCAGCCCCAGCATTTT.

This clonotype showed up many times. The chain employs TRBV20-1 and TRBJ2-1; 8 nucleotides agree with TRBD2. Germline CDR1 is DFQATT and CDR2 is SNEGSKA (reference sequence). V trimming: 3 bases; J trimming: 7 bases; junction bases outside the gene matches: 5. The CDR3 extends over 13 amino acids. In DNA form, the CDR3 reads TGCAGTGCTAGGGTTCTAGCGGGTAATGAGCAGTTCTTC. Amino acids: CSARVLAGNEQFF.

The chain joins TRBV2 to TRBJ2-2; 15 positions agree with TRBD2. CDR3 length: 17 amino acids. Losses at the gene ends were 3 bases for V and 3 bases for J; bases not matched to a gene: 2. Germline-derived CDR1 and CDR2 are SNHLY and FYNNEI. CDR3 residues: CASSEGTSGRYTGELFF. The DNA for the CDR3 is TGTGCCAGCAGTGAGGGGACTAGCGGGAGGTACACCGGGGAGCTGTTTTTT. The full variable domain, with the rest looked up from reference TRBV2 and TRBJ2-2, is EPEVTQTPSHQVTQMGQEVILRCVPISNHLYFYWYRQILGQKVEFLVSFYNNEISEKSEIFDDQFSVERPDGSNFTLKIRSTKLEDSAMYFCASSEGTSGRYTGELFFGEGSRLTVL.

This clonotype was seen at least ten times. The genes are TRBV7-8 and TRBJ2-2; 8 bases match TRBD1. CDR1 and CDR2 from the germline V gene are SGHVS and FQNEAQ. V lost 2 bases and J lost 3; bases outside the gene matches: 8. The CDR3 is 17 residues long. This CDR3 reads CASSLSKGQEHTGELFF. In DNA form, the CDR3 reads TGTGCCAGCAGCTTATCAAAGGGACAGGAGCACACCGGGGAGCTGTTTTTT.

The sample holds many counts of this clonotype. The CDR3 nucleotides read TGTGCCAGCAAGTATCTAGCGGGATTCAATGAGCAGTTCTTC. Protein: CASKYLAGFNEQFF. The chain employs TRBV12-3 or TRBV12-4 and TRBJ2-1; 9 bases align to TRBD2. The CDR3 is 14 amino acids. V lost 7 bases and J lost 6; bases outside the gene matches: 7.

This clonotype was picked up many times. This chain uses TRBV5-1 with TRBJ2-4; no clear D. The germline V and J ends were trimmed by 5 bases and 2 bases, with 11 bases remaining between them. The CDR3 is 14 residues long. Germline assignment: CDR1 SGHRS and CDR2 YFSETQ. The CDR3 reads CASRRTDTKNIQYF. The CDR3 coding sequence is TGCGCCAGCAGAAGGACCGATACCAAAAACATTCAGTACTTC.

The gene calls are TRBV12-3 or TRBV12-4 and TRBJ1-1; the match to TRBD1 covers 7 bases. With 5 bases clipped from V and 4 bases from J, the junction kept 10 bases outside the gene matches. There are 15 residues in the CDR3. CDR3 DNA sequence: TGTGCCAGCAGTGTAGGGGACAGTCCGGGCACTGAAGCTTTCTTT. Translated, it gives CASSVGDSPGTEAFF.

The chain couples TRBV29-1 to TRBJ2-7; D ambiguous. The CDR3 consists of 13 residues. Germline values: CDR1 SQVTM, CDR2 ANQGSEA. V was pared by 4 bases and J by 0 bases, with 10 bases between. CDR3 sequence: CSVVARSSYEQYF. CDR3 DNA: TGCAGCGTTGTGGCTAGGAGCTCCTACGAGCAGTACTTC.

This clonotype was seen ten or more times. The chain recombines TRBV5-1 with TRBJ1-1; TRBD1 aligns across 9 bases. The CDR3 consists of 15 residues. The germline gives CDR1 SGHRS, CDR2 YFSETQ. V dropped 4 bases and J dropped 5; count of bases not matched to a gene: 9. Written as DNA, the CDR3 is TGCGCCAGCAGCCTTACCGGGACAGGGAGAACTGAAGCTTTCTTT. Amino acids: CASSLTGTGRTEAFF.

There are many counts of this clonotype. The chain uses TRBV30 and TRBJ1-5; 9 nucleotides align to TRBD1. The V and J ends lost 1 base and 5 bases, in that order; junction bases with no gene match: 0. From germline, CDR1 is GTSNPN and CDR2 SVGIG (reference sequence). The CDR3 spans 13 residues. The CDR3 loop reads CAWSGTGDQPQHF. CDR3 bases: TGTGCCTGGAGTGGGACAGGGGATCAGCCCCAGCATTTT.

There are many counts of this clonotype. The chain uses TRBV12-3 or TRBV12-4 and TRBJ1-3, with D tentatively TRBD1 (6 bases). V shed 6 bases and J shed 3 bases, with 18 bases lying between them. The CDR3 loop spans 16 amino acids. CDR3 in amino acids: CASSPGQIGSGNTIYF. CDR3 DNA: TGTGCCAGCAGCCCCGGACAGATTGGGAGTGGAAACACCATATATTTT.

This clonotype was counted at least ten times. The chain links TRBV3-1 to TRBJ2-7; TRBD1 might be the D (5 bases). The length of the CDR3 is 13 residues. V was trimmed by 7 bases and J by 6 bases, leaving 16 bases between them. Germline CDR1 reads LGHDT; CDR2 reads YNNKEL (reference sequence). This chain's CDR3 is CASTKGNGREQYF. The CDR3 nucleotides read TGTGCCAGCACCAAGGGGAACGGGCGCGAGCAGTACTTC.

A single count supports this clonotype. The gene calls are TRBV6-1 and TRBJ1-5; unclear D gene. This CDR3 has 16 residues. Per the germline V gene, CDR1 is MNHNS and CDR2 is SASEGT. The germline V and J ends were trimmed by 2 bases and 0 bases, with 11 bases remaining between them. The CDR3 loop is CASSEPGGSSNQPQHF. As DNA, the CDR3 is TGTGCCAGCAGTGAACCAGGCGGATCTAGCAATCAGCCCCAGCATTTT.

Ten or more counts support this clonotype. The chain carries TRBV27 and TRBJ1-2; D is possibly TRBD1 (6 bases). The CDR3 extends over 14 amino acids. V lost 8 bases and J 7 bases, leaving 20 bases between the germline ends. Germline V gene data show CDR1 as MNHEY and CDR2 as SMNVEV (reference sequence). The CDR3 is CASGFLQPGAGYTF. In DNA form, the CDR3 reads TGTGCCAGCGGATTCCTACAACCAGGGGCTGGCTACACCTTC.

This clonotype was counted many times. The CDR3 nucleotides read TGTGCCAGCAGTCCCCGGACAGGGCAGATAGAGCAGTTCTTC. This gives the protein CASSPRTGQIEQFF. The genes are TRBV2 and TRBJ2-1; 8 bases align to TRBD1. Losses at the gene ends were 5 bases for V and 10 bases for J; bases not matched to a gene: 10. Germline loops: CDR1 SNHLY, CDR2 FYNNEI. The CDR3 spans 14 residues.